These T cell receptor beta chains were read from a single sample in a study of cytomegalovirus exposure and HLA in healthy donors. The repertoire was sequenced with immunoSEQ multiplex PCR; TCRdb's copy has only in-frame clones and lacks some. The sample has 150,000 to 200,000 clones; 77% are singletons. The material sequenced was PBMCs. Source of these receptors: a man aged 50-59 years in good health and CMV-seropositive. Each CDR3 is given with its conserved first and last residue.

>TRBJ2-5|TRBV19
CASSPWTEETQYF
>.|TRBV4-2
CASSPEVGYEQYF
>TRBJ2-7|TRBV7-2
CASGTGAYEQYF
>TRBJ1-5|TRBV28
CASSWGDRSNQPQHF
>TRBJ2-7|TRBV19
CAKSGYEQYF
>TRBJ2-1|TRBV4-3
CASSQVSGGARNEQFF
>TRBJ1-5|TRBV19
CASRDPGQGAHQPQHF
>TRBJ1-1|TRBV7-9
CASSLQGFATEAFF
>TRBJ2-1|TRBV2
CASSEGGGSEQFF
>TRBJ2-7|TRBV5-1
CASSLVLADYEQYF
>TRBJ1-1|TRBV10-2
CASSAPTGYKLNTEAFF
>TRBJ2-5|TRBV9
CASSVVAGEETQYF
>TRBJ1-3|TRBV5-1
CASSQQGNTIYF
>TRBJ1-1|TRBV6-1
CASNPQTGIYTGAFF
>TRBJ1-1|TRBV6-5
CASSYEWGAGTEAFF
>TRBJ1-1|TRBV28
CASIGHGDTEAFF
>TRBJ1-5|TRBV28
CASRRASQGDNQPQHF
>TRBJ2-1|TRBV9
CASSVGGQPDNEQFF
>TRBJ1-2|TRBV14
CASSQTRNYGYTF
>TRBJ1-2|TRBV4-2
CASSQRDRGDGYTF
>TRBJ2-3|TRBV6-4
CASRGQGDTDTQYF
>TRBJ1-1|TRBV18
CASSPQGTLNTEAFF
>TRBJ1-2|TRBV9
CASSAKQGAPYGYTF
>TRBJ1-3|TRBV28
CASSLPRDYRGNTIYF
>TRBJ2-5|TRBV15
CATSRLQNRGYPQETQYF
>TRBJ1-1|TRBV5-1
CASSLDRSEAEAFF
>TRBJ2-2|TRBV10-3
CAVNRGSGELFF
>TRBJ2-1|TRBV4-2
CASSQEGGDREGVNEQFF
>TRBJ2-5|TRBV14
CASSQDTLFEETQYF
>TRBJ2-5|TRBV7-2
CASGLQGIETQYF
>TRBJ1-3|TRBV7-9
CASSLTTGGSGNTIYF
>TRBJ2-3|TRBV10-1
CASSEELYTDTQYF
>TRBJ2-7|TRBV5-6
CASSFSGLGIPYEQYF
>TRBJ2-5|TRBV7-2
CASSLLLAGDTIYF
>TRBJ1-3|TRBV5-1
CASSLTGSGNTIYF
>TRBJ2-2|TRBV9
CASSVGGGGNTGELFF
>TRBJ2-7|TRBV6-1
CARQLYEQYF
>TRBJ2-5|TRBV7-6
CASSPRDRGQETQYF
>TRBJ1-1|TRBV5-1
CASSPGGGTEAFF
>TRBJ2-2|TRBV9
CASSVGQRGSGELFF
>TRBJ1-3|TRBV5-1
CASSRYRGEVSGNTIYF
>TRBJ2-3|TRBV5-1
CASSLDPGQGGDTQYF
>TRBJ2-1|TRBV7-2
CASSSRDRGSGNEQFF
>TRBJ2-7|TRBV7-6
CASSLGSTGIYEQYF
>TRBJ1-5|TRBV2
CASSEALAGGDQPQHF
>TRBJ2-6|TRBV4-3
CASSQDNSGANVLTF
>TRBJ2-3|TRBV9
CASSVSPGHTDTQYF
>TRBJ1-3|TRBV2
CASSGAQGSGNTIYF
>TRBJ1-2|TRBV28
CASSYEGQGKFWGYTF
>TRBJ1-2|TRBV4-1
CASSHRQGSNYGYTF
>TRBJ2-6|TRBV5-1
CASSPGQNSGANVLTF
>TRBJ1-4|TRBV6-5
CASSYLTTNEKLFF
>TRBJ2-7|TRBV7-2
CASADRGRVKQYF
>TRBJ1-5|TRBV19
CASSSRVQGQPQHF